A selection of T cell receptor beta chains follows, all from one sample in a study of identical twins. TCRdb recomputed calls from the 5' RACE reads with MiXCR, one row per CDR3 protein. Of some 730,000 distinct CDR3 sequences listed, roughly 20% were seen once; the top ten hold less than 15%. In addition, the sample was reused for a study of T cells expressing NK-cell markers.

Sequencing was done on a sample of PBMCs. The receptor source for this set is a woman younger than 30 in good health. The CDR3 runs from the conserved cysteine through the conserved F or W. The D gene is left open where the match is weak. A row's size may be missing; if present it is once, few, many or a size class.

D gene	V gene	J gene	clone size	CDR3 DNA	CDR3 protein
-	TRBV30	TRBJ2-7	-	TGTGCCTGGAGTATGGTGGGTGTTTACGAGCAGTACTTC	CAWSMVGVYEQYF
-	TRBV12-3/TRBV12-4	TRBJ2-7	-	TGTGCCAGCAGTTTTCAGGCCAGCTCCTACGAGCAGTACTTC	CASSFQASSYEQYF
-	TRBV20-1	TRBJ2-7	-	TGCAGTGCCGGGAAAGACAGCACCTACGAGCAGTACTTC	CSAGKDSTYEQYF
-	TRBV29-1	TRBJ1-2	few	TGCAGCGTTGAAGATCACTTCTTC	CSVEDHFF
TRBD1	TRBV12-3/TRBV12-4	TRBJ2-7	-	TGTGCCAGCAGTCCTCAGGGGGCAAAGTCCTACGAGCAGTACTTC	CASSPQGAKSYEQYF
-	TRBV5-1	TRBJ2-7	-	TGCGCCAGCAGCGCCGGGGGGCTTAGGGACGAGCAGTACTTC	CASSAGGLRDEQYF
-	TRBV10-3	TRBJ2-7	-	TGTGCCATCAGTGACAGCTGGGAGCAGTACTTC	CAISDSWEQYF
TRBD2	TRBV5-6	TRBJ2-1	many	TGTGCCAGCAGAAGGGGAGGGCAGGGAACCTACAATGAGCAGTTCTTC	CASRRGGQGTYNEQFF
-	TRBV12-3/TRBV12-4	TRBJ1-2	-	TGTGCCAGCAGTCGAGGCAGTAGAAACTATGGCTACACCTTC	CASSRGSRNYGYTF
TRBD2	TRBV7-2	TRBJ2-3	few	TGTGCCAGCAGCTATAGGACGGGAGGACGCACAGATACGCAGTATTTT	CASSYRTGGRTDTQYF
TRBD1	TRBV4-3	TRBJ2-3	once	TGCGCCAGCAGCCAAGATAGGATAACAGGGGGCACAGATACGCAGTATTTT	CASSQDRITGGTDTQYF
-	TRBV20-1	TRBJ2-3	-	TGCAGTGCCACGGACACTAGCACAGATACGCAGTATTTT	CSATDTSTDTQYF
-	TRBV5-1	TRBJ2-1	many	TGCGCCAGCAGCTGGGGTAGCGGCCTCAATGAGCAGTTCTTC	CASSWGSGLNEQFF
TRBD1	TRBV12-3/TRBV12-4	TRBJ2-7	many	TGTGCCAGCAGCAGGCGGGGTCCTGGACAGGGCTACGAGCAGTACTTC	CASSRRGPGQGYEQYF
-	TRBV5-6	TRBJ2-4	-	TGTGCCAGCAGCTTAGGGGCGGGCATTCAGTACTTC	CASSLGAGIQYF
-	TRBV15	TRBJ2-7	-	TGTGCCACCAGTTATTCGACAGGCTTCACCTACGAGCAGTACTTC	CATSYSTGFTYEQYF
TRBD2	TRBV7-2	TRBJ2-1	few	TGTGCCAGCAGCGTCATCGGGACTAGCGGCTACAATGAGCAGTTCTTC	CASSVIGTSGYNEQFF